This entry lists 24 T cell receptor beta chains sequenced from one sample in a study of T cells in localized non-small cell lung cancer. The method was immunoSEQ multiplex PCR; TCRdb's version includes in-frame clones alone and lacks a portion of them. The sample consists of 30,000 to 35,000 clones, 93% of them appearing once. This material consisted of peripheral blood, taken before any cancer treatment. The receptors originated from a female donor older than 55 with stage I lung adenocarcinoma.

CDR3 region: CASGQAYEQYF. Here the CDR3 DNA reads TGTGCCAGCGGACAGGCCTACGAGCAGTACTTC. The rearrangement joins TRBV7-9 to TRBJ2-7, with 7 bases matching TRBD1. The CDR3 contains 11 residues. Per the germline V gene, CDR1 is SEHNR and CDR2 is FQNEAQ (reference sequence). With V trimmed by 8 bases and J by 2 bases, 0 bases remained unmatched.

CDR3 in amino acids: CASSSGRFYGYTF. In nucleotides, the CDR3 is TGTGCCAGCAGTTCCGGGAGATTCTATGGCTACACCTTC. The J gene is TRBJ1-2, the V gene TRBV28; D unresolved. With 4 bases removed from V and 4 bases from J, the gap between germline ends came to 10 bases. The germline gives CDR1 MDHEN, CDR2 SYDVKM. This CDR3 spans 13 amino acids.

J is TRBJ1-1 and V is TRBV7-6; a possible D gene is TRBD1 (6 bases). V lost 5 bases and J lost 1, with 8 bases in between. The V gene's germline CDR1 is SGHVS and CDR2 FNYEAQ. The CDR3 is made up of 13 amino acids. The CDR3 reads CASSDRRNTEAFF. The CDR3 DNA follows: TGTGCCAGCAGCGACAGGAGGAACACTGAAGCTTTCTTT.

This chain links TRBV19 with TRBJ2-7; D ambiguous. The CDR3 extends over 12 amino acids. Trimming left V 3 bases short and J 4 bases short, with 7 bases between. Germline V gene lookup returns CDR1 LNHDA and CDR2 SQIVND (reference sequence). For the CDR3, the DNA is TGTGCCAGTAGTATTCCGTATTACGAGCAGTACGTC. Translated, it gives CASSIPYYEQYV.

V is TRBV19 and J is TRBJ2-2, with D perhaps assigned TRBD1 or TRBD2 (5 bases each). V was cut by 0 bases and J by 6 bases, with 11 bases left in between. The germline gives CDR1 LNHDA, CDR2 SQIVND (reference sequence). This CDR3 is built from 15 residues. The CDR3, as DNA: TGTGCCAGTAGTATAGAGTGGGGGATCTCCGGGGAGCTGTTTTTT. This encodes CASSIEWGISGELFF.

This sequence joins TRBV7-9 and TRBJ1-1; D is unresolved. CDR1 is SEHNR, CDR2 FQNEAQ, per germline (reference sequence). This CDR3 contains 13 residues. V was cut by 4 bases and J by 3 bases, with 9 bases left in between. The CDR3 nucleotides read TGTGCCAGCAGCTGGTCCGGGGACACTGAAGCTTTCTTT. Its translation is CASSWSGDTEAFF.

CDR3 coding DNA: TGTGCCAGCAGCTCCTGGACAGGAGAGCTGTTTTTT. It specifies CASSSWTGELFF. The chain combines TRBV13 with TRBJ2-2, with 7 bases matching TRBD1. The CDR3 covers 12 residues. Per the germline V gene, CDR1 is PRHDT and CDR2 is FYEKMQ (reference sequence). V shed 4 bases and J 11 bases; nucleotides not matched to a gene: 4. Variable domain in full (rest from reference TRBV13 and TRBJ2-2): AAGVIQSPRHLIKEKRETATLKCYPIPRHDTVYWYQQGPGQDPQFLISFYEKMQSDKGSIPDRFSAQQFSDYHSELNMSSLELGDSALYFCASSSWTGELFFGEGSRLTVL.

The V call is TRBV6-5, the J call TRBJ2-2; D may match TRBD1 or TRBD2 (5 bases each). V lost 0 bases to trimming and J lost 4 bases, with 12 bases between them. CDR1 is MNHEY, CDR2 SVGAGI, per germline. The CDR3 has 16 amino acids. The CDR3 DNA sequence: TGTGCCAGCAGTTACTCAGGGACCCTTATCACCGGGGAGCTGTTTTTT. This sequence encodes CASSYSGTLITGELFF.

The rearrangement uses TRBV6-6 and TRBJ2-1; D may be TRBD1 (8 bases). The V end was cut by 5 bases, the J end by 7 bases, with 18 bases between. The CDR3 is 15 amino acids. CDR1 MNHNY and CDR2 SVGAGI come from the germline V gene (reference sequence). The CDR3 DNA reads TGTGCCAGCAGTAGCGGGACAGGACGTGGAAATGAGCAGTTCTTC. This codes for CASSSGTGRGNEQFF.

The V and J genes are TRBV28 and TRBJ1-2; 7 positions agree with TRBD1. Germline-derived CDR1 and CDR2 are MDHEN and SYDVKM. V trimming: 7 bases; J trimming: 1 base; junction bases outside the gene matches: 9. CDR3 length equals 15 residues. CDR3 region: CASIRANRGNYGYTF. The CDR3 DNA is TGTGCCAGCATACGAGCGAACAGGGGTAACTATGGCTACACCTTC.

This chain uses TRBV28 with TRBJ1-2, with 7 bases aligning to TRBD1. The CDR3 spans 15 residues. Germline values: CDR1 MDHEN, CDR2 SYDVKM. V shed 4 bases, J shed 3 bases, and the junction held 8 bases outside the gene matches. The chain's CDR3 is CASSSQGKRDYGYTF. In DNA, the CDR3 is TGTGCCAGCAGTTCACAGGGGAAAAGGGACTATGGCTACACCTTC.

The chain carries TRBV7-8 and TRBJ1-1; 7 bases are shared with TRBD1. The CDR3 is made up of 13 amino acids. J gave up 5 bases and V 1 base, and 1 base lay outside the gene matches. CDR1 SGHVS and CDR2 FQNEAQ come from the germline V gene. The CDR3 sequence is CASSLEQGTEAFF. CDR3 in DNA: TGTGCCAGCAGCTTAGAACAGGGGACTGAAGCTTTCTTT.

The chain joins TRBV2 to TRBJ2-2; TRBD1 agrees at 8 bases. CDR1 is SNHLY, CDR2 FYNNEI, per germline. This CDR3 has 13 amino acids. Trimming at V came to 6 bases and at J to 5 bases, leaving 2 bases not matched to a gene. The CDR3: CASRTGVTGELFF. In DNA, the CDR3 is TGTGCCAGCAGGACAGGGGTTACCGGGGAGCTGTTTTTT. The variable domain in full, with the rest retrieved from reference TRBV2 and TRBJ2-2, is EPEVTQTPSHQVTQMGQEVILRCVPISNHLYFYWYRQILGQKVEFLVSFYNNEISEKSEIFDDQFSVERPDGSNFTLKIRSTKLEDSAMYFCASRTGVTGELFFGEGSRLTVL.

The J gene is TRBJ2-2, the V gene TRBV2, with D possibly TRBD1 on 6 matching bases. Trimming shortened V by 6 bases and J by 0 bases, and 11 bases separated the two germline ends. CDR1 is SNHLY, CDR2 FYNNEI, per germline. CDR3 size: 15 residues. Written as DNA, the CDR3 is TGTGCCAGCAGAGCACAGGGATCGAACACCGGGGAGCTGTTTTTT. Translated: CASRAQGSNTGELFF.

V is TRBV18 and J is TRBJ2-3, with 8 nucleotides matching TRBD1. CDR1 and CDR2 (germline): KGHSH, LQKENI. The CDR3 runs to 15 residues. V lost 6 bases and J lost 3; bases outside the gene matches: 8. The CDR3 loop reads CASSSGTGSTDTQYF. The CDR3 DNA sequence: TGTGCCAGCTCTTCCGGGACAGGATCTACAGATACGCAGTATTTT.

The J gene is TRBJ1-3, the V gene TRBV19, with a weak D call TRBD1 (6 bases). The germline gives CDR1 LNHDA, CDR2 SQIVND (reference sequence). Trimming took off 8 bases at V and 4 bases at J, with 12 bases between the two ends. The CDR3 is 13 amino acids. The CDR3 region has the DNA TGTGCCAGTTCCAGGGGTACAGGAAACACCATATATTTT. Its translation: CASSRGTGNTIYF.

J is TRBJ2-3 and V is TRBV4-1; D uncertain. Germline V gene sequence: CDR1 MGHRA, CDR2 YSYEKL. Trimming shortened V by 0 bases and J by 3 bases, and 10 bases separated the two germline ends. The CDR3 sequence is 15 residues long. DNA for the CDR3: TGCGCCAGCAGCCAAGATCCCTCGACAACAGATACGCAGTATTTT. It specifies CASSQDPSTTDTQYF.

The chain recombines TRBV7-2 with TRBJ1-3, with D perhaps matching TRBD1 (6 bases). CDR3 length: 16 residues. With 1 base removed from V and 4 bases from J, the gap between germline ends came to 14 bases. CDR1 and CDR2 from the germline V gene are SGHTA and FQGNSA. Written as DNA, the CDR3 is TGTGCCAGCAGCTTAGATTACAGGGCGGCCGGAAACACCATATATTTT. It codes for CASSLDYRAAGNTIYF.

The chain combines TRBV19 with TRBJ1-3; D is undetermined. V lost 3 bases, J lost 0 bases, and 9 bases lay in between. This CDR3 region has 15 residues. Germline values: CDR1 LNHDA, CDR2 SQIVND (reference sequence). The DNA of the CDR3 is TGTGCCAGTAGTATGTGGGTCAGCTCTGGAAACACCATATATTTT. This encodes CASSMWVSSGNTIYF.

The chain has TRBV7-8 and TRBJ1-5; the D gene is possibly TRBD1 (6 bases). The germline V gene encodes CDR1 SGHVS and CDR2 FQNEAQ. V lost 5 bases, J lost 6 bases, and 20 bases lay in between. The CDR3 loop spans 16 amino acids. The CDR3 here is CASSPRGGTRGQPQHF. The DNA for the CDR3 is TGTGCCAGCAGCCCGAGGGGGGGCACTAGGGGTCAGCCCCAGCATTTT.

The V gene is TRBV18, the J gene TRBJ2-7, with D possibly being TRBD1 (5 bases). CDR1 and CDR2 (germline): KGHSH, LQKENI. V lost 4 bases and J 5 bases, leaving 6 bases between the germline ends. The CDR3 has 11 residues. This chain's CDR3 is CASSLRDEQYF. DNA of the CDR3: TGTGCCAGCTCACTCAGGGACGAGCAGTACTTC.

The chain has TRBV5-1 and TRBJ1-4, with 7 bases that match TRBD1. Germline values: CDR1 SGHRS, CDR2 YFSETQ. The CDR3 extends over 13 amino acids. J was trimmed by 8 bases and V by 4 bases; bases with no gene match: 5. In DNA, the CDR3 is TGCGCCAGCAGCATTCAGGGGGAAGAAAAACTGTTTTTT. The encoded protein is CASSIQGEEKLFF.

The chain employs TRBV7-2 and TRBJ1-3; 7 bases agree with TRBD1. This CDR3 region has 18 residues. Trimming at V came to 0 bases and at J to 2 bases, leaving 10 bases not matched to a gene. Germline V gene lookup returns CDR1 SGHTA and CDR2 FQGNSA. The CDR3 bases are TGTGCCAGCAGCTTAGCTGCGGGACAGATATTAGCTGGAAACACCATATATTTT. Its translation is CASSLAAGQILAGNTIYF.

The V and J genes are TRBV5-3 and TRBJ2-4; no definite D call. TRBV5-3 is placed among ORFs of uncertain function. Trimming pared 2 bases from V and 0 bases from J, leaving 6 bases between. The CDR3 is 14 residues long. The CDR3 sequence: CARSFRLAKNIQYF. The CDR3 DNA is TGTGCCAGAAGCTTCCGGTTAGCCAAAAACATTCAGTACTTC.